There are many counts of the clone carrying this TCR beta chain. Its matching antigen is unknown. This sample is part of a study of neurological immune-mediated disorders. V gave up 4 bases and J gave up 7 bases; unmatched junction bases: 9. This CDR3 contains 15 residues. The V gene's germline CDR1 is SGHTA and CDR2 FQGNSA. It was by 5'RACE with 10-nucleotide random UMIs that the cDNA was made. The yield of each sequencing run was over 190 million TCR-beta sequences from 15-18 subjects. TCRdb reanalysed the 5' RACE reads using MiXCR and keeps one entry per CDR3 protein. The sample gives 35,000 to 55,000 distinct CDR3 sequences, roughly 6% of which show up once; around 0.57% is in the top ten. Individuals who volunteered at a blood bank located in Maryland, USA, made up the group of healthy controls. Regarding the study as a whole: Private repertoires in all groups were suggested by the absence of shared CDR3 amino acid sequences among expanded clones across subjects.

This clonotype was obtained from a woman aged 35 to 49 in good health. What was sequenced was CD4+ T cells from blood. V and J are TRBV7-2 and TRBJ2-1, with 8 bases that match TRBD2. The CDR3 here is CASSSAGTRQNEQFF. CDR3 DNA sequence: TGTGCCAGCAGCTCTGCCGGGACTAGGCAGAATGAGCAGTTCTTC.